This section outlines one TCR beta chain sequence together with its context. The length of the CDR3 is 15 residues. Germline trimming cut 0 bases from V and 5 bases from J; bases unmatched to any gene: 6. CDR1 and CDR2 (germline): MNHNS, SASEGT. The data were obtained in a study of blood T cell repertoires in COVID-19. Overall study context: The United States, Italy and Spain supplied acute and convalescent COVID-19 samples. The analysed material was cDNA or gDNA that came from T cells, B-cell-depleted T cells, or PBMCs.

Authors' data handling: Scientists estimated how many nucleated cells there were by amplifying reference gene primers. This table comes from immunoSEQ multiplex PCR, and its TCRdb copy is limited to in-frame clones, with some not included. D and trimming were read from the DNA, whereas the V and J calls and clone size are those reported in that table. Of 70,000 or so clones in the sample, about 83% are singletons; the top ten hold roughly 5.7%. This rearrangement joins TRBV6-1 to TRBJ1-2; TRBD1 matches 7 bases. Sequenced: peripheral blood. The source of this sequence is a woman aged 55 to 70 with acute or convalescent COVID-19. CDR3 DNA: TGTGCCAGCAGTGAAGCGCTGGCAGGGGGGTATGGCTACACCTTC. Amino acid sequence: CASSEALAGGYGYTF.